The 17 T cell receptor beta chains reported below all come from one sample, sequenced in a study of vaccination and CD4 T cells after COVID-19 (dated by TCRdb to between 2021 and 2024). The sample's treatment or condition label, in plain terms: 10-day PBMC culture with coronavirus spike peptide pools or control peptides (ViraFEST assay). The library was prepared using PCR. The sequencing machine was an Illumina iSeq 100. At the Johns Hopkins FTIC core, DNA from the cultured CD4+ T cells underwent TCR sequencing with the Oncomine TCR Beta short-read assay. Using fastp trimming at Q25 and MiXCR clonotype assembly, TCRdb reanalyzed the public sequencing data and kept in-frame beta chains. Identical CDR3 proteins give one entry, which carries the most common genes and DNA. This sample gives around 13,000 distinct CDR3 sequences in total; under 75% of them show up just once. The ten largest clones represent 18% of the sample.

These receptors lack a known antigen. Sequences were obtained from CD4+ T cells from blood, cultured in vitro. Receptors were obtained from a human donor who had recovered from COVID-19.

The V gene is TRBV12-3 or TRBV12-4, the J gene TRBJ1-5, with D hard to call. This CDR3 comprises 11 residues. The germline V and J ends were trimmed by 3 bases and 7 bases, with 4 bases remaining between them. The CDR3 spells CASSFGQPQHF. The DNA for the CDR3 is TGTGCCAGCAGTTTTGGCCAGCCCCAGCATTTT.

V is TRBV24-1 and J is TRBJ2-3; unclear D gene. The CDR3 is made up of 12 amino acids. Germline CDR1 KGHDR, CDR2 SFDVKD. V lost 4 bases to trimming and J lost 3 bases, with 4 bases between them. The DNA for the CDR3 is TGTGCCACCAGTGAAACAACAGATACGCAGTATTTT. Translation gives CATSETTDTQYF.

The CDR3 region has the DNA TGCGCCAGCAGCCTGGAGGGGAGGAGGCAAGAGACCCAGTACTTC. This encodes CASSLEGRRQETQYF. The chain carries TRBV5-1 and TRBJ2-5; the D gene is possibly TRBD2 (6 bases). CDR3 size: 15 residues. Germline loops: CDR1 SGHRS, CDR2 YFSETQ. V gave up 4 bases and J gave up 2 bases, with 15 bases separating them.

The V gene is TRBV20-1, the J gene TRBJ2-5, with D possibly called TRBD1 or TRBD2 (6 bases each). From germline, CDR1 is DFQATT and CDR2 SNEGSKA (reference sequence). CDR3 length: 15 amino acids. The V gene lost 6 bases and the J gene lost 1 base, with 18 bases spanning the gap. The CDR3 sequence: CSAIGGSIGQETQYF. CDR3 DNA sequence: TGCAGTGCCATAGGGGGGTCCATCGGCCAAGAGACCCAGTACTTC.

This clonotype was picked up a small number of times. V gene TRBV27 combines with J gene TRBJ1-1; the D gene is possibly TRBD1 (5 bases). V lost 2 bases to trimming and J lost 2 bases, with 6 bases between them. This CDR3 has 13 amino acids. Germline V gene data show CDR1 as MNHEY and CDR2 as SMNVEV (reference sequence). The CDR3, as DNA: TGTGCCAGCAGTTTAACAGGAAACACTGAAGCTTTCTTT. Encoded protein: CASSLTGNTEAFF.

The chain combines TRBV20-1 with TRBJ1-2; D is unresolved. Looked up from germline, CDR1 is DFQATT and CDR2 is SNEGSKA (reference sequence). This CDR3 comprises 12 residues. Trimming took off 5 bases at V and 6 bases at J, with 13 bases between the two ends. CDR3 coding DNA: TGCAGTGCTTATCGAAGGGAAAATGGCTACACCTTC. Its protein product is CSAYRRENGYTF.

The chain is built from TRBV20-1 and TRBJ1-2, with D maybe TRBD1 (5 bases). This CDR3 is built from 18 residues. The germline CDR1 and CDR2 sequences are DFQATT and SNEGSKA (reference sequence). V dropped 2 bases and J dropped 8 bases, with 30 bases sitting between them. The CDR3 protein is CSARLPWSQGGVGRGYTF. Written as DNA, the CDR3 is TGCAGTGCTAGACTCCCTTGGTCCCAGGGAGGGGTAGGGAGAGGCTACACCTTC.

This clonotype turned up a few times. The V gene is TRBV27, the J gene TRBJ2-2; D is uncertain. V was clipped by 6 bases and J by 2 bases, with 10 bases between them. Germline V lookup: CDR1 MNHEY, CDR2 SMNVEV (reference sequence). The CDR3 runs 14 residues. The CDR3 nucleotides read TGTGCCAGCAGCCGCAGCATCAACACCGGGGAGCTGTTTTTT. It codes for CASSRSINTGELFF.

The J gene is TRBJ2-5, the V gene TRBV7-3, with D perhaps TRBD2 (6 bases). The V end was cut by 0 bases, the J end by 3 bases, with 11 bases between. Germline V CDR1 and CDR2: SGHTA, FQGTGA. This CDR3 region has 15 residues. The CDR3 DNA sequence: TGTGCCAGCAGCTTAACTAGCGGAGTCAAAGAGACCCAGTACTTC. Encoded protein: CASSLTSGVKETQYF.

The V and J genes are TRBV7-3 and TRBJ1-6, with D unresolved. The CDR3 is 15 residues long. CDR1 is SGHTA, CDR2 FQGTGA, per germline. V shed 0 bases and J shed 6 bases, with 9 bases lying between them. The CDR3, as DNA: TGTGCCAGCAGCTTAACGTACCCTCCTAATTCACCCCTCCACTTT. This codes for CASSLTYPPNSPLHF.

The chain has TRBV12-3 or TRBV12-4 and TRBJ1-1; 10 bases align to TRBD1. V was clipped by 4 bases and J by 4 bases; unmatched bases: 6. The CDR3 sequence is 15 residues long. CDR3 region: CASSSRTGGITEAFF. In nucleotides, the CDR3 is TGTGCCAGCAGTTCCCGGACAGGGGGGATCACTGAAGCTTTCTTT.

This chain connects TRBV4-1 to TRBJ1-6; 9 bases align to TRBD1. V was clipped by 4 bases and J by 8 bases; unmatched bases: 6. The CDR3 sequence is 15 residues long. In germline, CDR1 is MGHRA, CDR2 YSYEKL. For the CDR3, the DNA is TGCGCCAGCAGCCCAGGACAGGGGACGCATTCACCCCTCCACTTT. Residues: CASSPGQGTHSPLHF.

The chain joins TRBV6-5 to TRBJ2-7, with TRBD1 as a possible D gene (6 bases). V lost 2 bases, J lost 3 bases, and 11 bases lay in between. Germline V CDR1 and CDR2: MNHEY, SVGAGI. The CDR3 runs 14 residues. The CDR3 coding sequence is TGTGCCAGCAGTTACCTGACAGGAGACTACGAGCAGTACTTC. It is translated as CASSYLTGDYEQYF.

The J gene is TRBJ2-5, the V gene TRBV11-1, with 10 bases aligning to TRBD1. Trimming cost V 3 bases and J 2 bases; bases outside gene matches: 0. Germline V CDR1 and CDR2: SGHAT, FQDESV (reference sequence). The CDR3 totals 14 residues. This chain's CDR3 is CASSLDRGQETQYF. The DNA of the CDR3 is TGTGCCAGCAGCTTGGACAGGGGGCAAGAGACCCAGTACTTC.

Only a few counts were recorded for this clonotype. The chain is built from TRBV6-2 or TRBV6-3 and TRBJ1-5, with D possibly TRBD1 on 5 matching bases. Trimming removed 6 bases at V and 2 bases at J, with 17 bases between. This CDR3 is built from 16 residues. The germline V gene has CDR1 MNHEY and CDR2 SVGEGT. CDR3 nucleotides: TGTGCCAGCAGACCTTTGCCGGGACGGGGCAATCAGCCCCAGCATTTT. Its protein product is CASRPLPGRGNQPQHF.

V gene TRBV6-1 combines with J gene TRBJ2-1; 10 bases align to TRBD1. The V gene's germline CDR1 is MNHNS and CDR2 SASEGT. Trimming removed 6 bases from V and 7 bases from J; junction bases left unmatched: 6. CDR3 size: 14 residues. The chain's CDR3 is CASRMDRGKNEQFF. CDR3 DNA sequence: TGTGCCAGCAGAATGGACAGGGGGAAGAATGAGCAGTTCTTC.

The rearrangement uses TRBV5-1 and TRBJ2-2; 10 nucleotides align to TRBD2. With V trimmed by 0 bases and J by 4 bases, 0 bases remained unmatched. CDR1 and CDR2 (germline): SGHRS, YFSETQ. This CDR3 has 15 amino acids. The CDR3 DNA reads TGCGCCAGCAGCTTGGGGACTAGCGGCACCGGGGAGCTGTTTTTT. Protein sequence: CASSLGTSGTGELFF. Looking up the rest from reference TRBV5-1 and TRBJ2-2 gives the full variable domain: KAGVTQTPRYLIKTRGQQVTLSCSPISGHRSVSWYQQTPGQGLQFLFEYFSETQRNKGNFPGRFSGRQFSNSRSEMNVSTLELGDSALYLCASSLGTSGTGELFFGEGSRLTVL.